The entry below gives a single TCR beta chain sequence along with its context. These data originate in a study of blood T cell repertoires in COVID-19. Study information: Sites in the United States, Italy and Spain provided acute and convalescent COVID-19 samples.

J was trimmed by 5 bases and V by 2 bases; bases with no gene match: 6. Germline loops: CDR1 MDHEN, CDR2 SYDVKM. This CDR3 is built from 15 residues. Data came from immunoSEQ multiplex PCR; TCRdb stores just in-frame clones and leaves some out. The sample has approximately 100,000 clones; around 83% are singletons. Source material: peripheral blood. The chain employs TRBV28 and TRBJ1-1; 9 bases agree with TRBD1. The TCR originated in a human donor in a cohort sampled during active COVID-19. CDR3 region: CASSLTLDRGTEAFF. The CDR3, as DNA: TGTGCCAGCAGTTTAACCCTAGACAGGGGGACTGAAGCTTTCTTT.